This T cell receptor beta chain was sequenced during a study of vaccination effects on CD4 cells after COVID-19. Clones were read by immunoSEQ multiplex PCR, and TCRdb kept only the in-frame ones, dropping some. The data show under 70,000 clones, with roughly 75% seen just once and 3% to 4% held by the top ten. Before sequencing, viral peptide pools were used by the ViraFEST assay to expand antigen-specific CD4+ T cells. At the end of approximately 10 days of culture, CD4+ T cells were isolated. Negative nucleocapsid antibody tests before and after vaccination confirmed no previous SARS-CoV-2 infection. J lost 4 bases, V lost 6 bases, and 3 bases had no gene match. Germline V CDR1 and CDR2: MDHEN, SYDVKM. The CDR3 runs to 13 residues. Of note for this clone: No antigen is known for it.

The rearrangement uses TRBV28 and TRBJ1-3; 7 positions match TRBD1. This receptor was taken from a human donor who received a COVID-19 vaccine. The sequencing here drew on CD4+ T cells from PBMCs cultured with HCoV-OC43 spike peptides, taken before COVID-19 vaccination. Subset specified: HCoV-OC43 spike overlapping peptide pool stimulation. CDR3 sequence (DNA): TGTGCCAGCAGAGACAGGGTCGGAAACACCATATATTTT. It yields the protein CASRDRVGNTIYF.